The 9 T cell receptor beta chains below come from one sample, sequenced in a study of OX40 agonist ivuxolimab in advanced cancers. Profiled with immunoSEQ multiplex PCR; TCRdb holds only in-frame clones, not every one. This table holds around 80,000 clones, around 88% found once. The starting material was CD4+ or CD8+ T cells sorted from blood, obtained in a trial of the OX40 agonist ivuxolimab. All receptors derive from an adult with an advanced solid tumor such as melanoma, head and neck, liver or kidney cancer.

This chain links TRBV27 with TRBJ1-1, with TRBD1 as a possible D gene (5 bases). CDR3 size: 16 residues. V was pared by 2 bases and J by 3 bases, with 16 bases between. Per germline, CDR1 MNHEY and CDR2 SMNVEV (reference sequence). The CDR3 DNA is TGTGCCAGCAGTTTAAAACCGAGGGTCAGGGACACTGAAGCTTTCTTT. As protein: CASSLKPRVRDTEAFF.

This clone came up once. This chain connects TRBV7-2 to TRBJ1-5; no clear D. Germline values: CDR1 SGHTA, CDR2 FQGNSA. Trimming cost V 6 bases and J 2 bases, with 8 bases left between them. The CDR3 totals 13 residues. The CDR3 region is CASRGMGNQPQHF. The CDR3 nucleotides are TGTGCCAGCAGAGGGATGGGCAATCAGCCCCAGCATTTT.

The rearrangement links TRBV10-3 to TRBJ2-7; no clear D. The ends were cut back, 4 bases at V and 1 base at J, with 8 bases in the middle. The CDR3 totals 13 residues. Germline V gene data show CDR1 as ENHRY and CDR2 as SYGVKD. CDR3 region: CAISVGDSYEQYF. The CDR3 DNA is TGTGCCATCAGTGTGGGTGATTCCTACGAGCAGTACTTC.

This chain uses TRBV7-9 with TRBJ1-1; D is undetermined. V was trimmed by 0 bases and J by 1 base, leaving 12 bases between them. This CDR3 has 16 amino acids. Germline V gene lookup returns CDR1 SEHNR and CDR2 FQNEAQ (reference sequence). The CDR3 DNA sequence: TGTGCCAGCAGCTTAGCGCGGTCCAGTTGGAACACTGAAGCTTTCTTT. It specifies CASSLARSSWNTEAFF.

The chain joins TRBV9 to TRBJ2-2; no clear D gene. This CDR3 region has 15 residues. The V end lost 0 bases, the J end lost 1 base, and 7 bases lay between the germline ends. Germline V gene sequence: CDR1 SGDLS, CDR2 YYNGEE. CDR3 loop: CASSVGLLNTGELFF. The CDR3 DNA reads as TGTGCCAGCAGCGTAGGGCTTCTGAACACCGGGGAGCTGTTTTTT.

The chain employs TRBV11-3 and TRBJ2-1; perhaps TRBD2 as D (6 bases). The CDR3 has 14 amino acids. Trimming removed 2 bases at V and 6 bases at J, with 11 bases between. Germline V gene sequence: CDR1 SGHNT, CDR2 YENEEA. The CDR3 DNA reads TGTGCCAGCAGCTTACAGGAGGGCCGCAATGAGCAGTTCTTC. It codes for CASSLQEGRNEQFF.

This chain uses TRBV11-1 with TRBJ2-3; TRBD1 or TRBD2 may be the D gene (7 bases each). Germline loops: CDR1 SGHAT, CDR2 FQDESV (reference sequence). Trimming took 5 bases from V and 5 from J, leaving 23 bases between them. The CDR3 is 17 residues long. This CDR3 reads CASSPTIGRGGKDTQYF. DNA of the CDR3: TGTGCCAGCAGCCCCACAATCGGCAGGGGGGGAAAAGATACGCAGTATTTT. Full variable domain (rest looked up from reference TRBV11-1 and TRBJ2-3): EAEVAQSPRYKITEKSQAVAFWCDPISGHATLYWYRQILGQGPELLVQFQDESVVDDSQLPKDRFSAERLKGVDSTLKIQPAELGDSAMYLCASSPTIGRGGKDTQYFGPGTRLTVL.

The CDR3 sequence: CASSLDRAPDQPQHF. CDR3 sequence (DNA): TGTGCCAGCAGCCTAGACAGGGCCCCCGATCAGCCCCAGCATTTT. The V gene is TRBV14, the J gene TRBJ1-5; TRBD1 agrees at 7 bases. Germline-derived CDR1 and CDR2 are SGHDN and FVKESK. The ends lost 4 bases at V and 5 bases at J; junction bases unmatched: 8. The CDR3 has 15 amino acids.

The chain joins TRBV7-8 to TRBJ1-4, with 7 bases lining up with TRBD1. V dropped 5 bases and J dropped 3; count of bases not matched to a gene: 3. CDR1 is SGHVS and CDR2 is FQNEAQ in the germline V gene. The CDR3 extends over 14 amino acids. The CDR3 sequence: CASSLGGPNEKLFF. The CDR3 DNA reads TGTGCCAGCAGCCTAGGGGGCCCTAATGAAAAACTGTTTTTT.